This T cell receptor beta chain was profiled in a study of Graves' ophthalmopathy and Graves' hyperthyroidism. This clonotype was observed at least ten times. Antigen unknown. Sampling around 9 ml of fresh peripheral blood provided the PBMCs. This CDR3 has 16 residues. V was pared by 1 base and J by 8 bases, with 20 bases between. In germline, CDR1 is MGHRA, CDR2 YSYEKL. Transcripts of RNA were the source for amplifying TCR beta CDR3 regions. HTBI primers were used in a first-round RT-PCR, which preceded a second-round multiplex PCR. TCRdb independently ran MiXCR on the multiplex PCR reads; one entry per CDR3 protein. The sample shows around 660,000 distinct CDR3 sequences, about 40% of them seen only once. Whole-study results and caveats: Stable hyperthyroidism and ophthalmopathy were told apart by a 13-signature model, which achieved around 90% sensitivity and just over 80% specificity. Appearing in blood as well were most expanded thyroid clonotypes above 0.001 frequency.

The TCR originated in an adult man with Graves' ophthalmopathy. The sample comprised peripheral blood. This chain links TRBV4-1 with TRBJ1-2; D is uncertain. CDR3 residues: CASSQGEASGAMGYTF. In nucleotides, the CDR3 is TGCGCCAGCAGCCAAGGGGAGGCGAGCGGAGCTATGGGCTACACCTTC.